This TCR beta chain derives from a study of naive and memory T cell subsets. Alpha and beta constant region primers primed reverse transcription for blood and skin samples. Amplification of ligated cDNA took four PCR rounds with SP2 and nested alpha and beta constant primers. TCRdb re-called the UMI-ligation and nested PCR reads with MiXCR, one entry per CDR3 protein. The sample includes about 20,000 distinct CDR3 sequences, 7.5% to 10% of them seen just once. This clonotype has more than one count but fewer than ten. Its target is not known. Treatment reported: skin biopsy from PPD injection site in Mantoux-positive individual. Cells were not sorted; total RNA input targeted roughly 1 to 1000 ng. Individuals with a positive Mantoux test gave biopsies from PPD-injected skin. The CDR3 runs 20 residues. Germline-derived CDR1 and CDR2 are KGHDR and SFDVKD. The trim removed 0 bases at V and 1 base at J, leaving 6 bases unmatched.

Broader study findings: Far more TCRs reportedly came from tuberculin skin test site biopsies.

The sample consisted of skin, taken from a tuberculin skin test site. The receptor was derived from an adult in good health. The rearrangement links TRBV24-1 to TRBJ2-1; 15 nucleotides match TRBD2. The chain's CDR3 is CATSDLGTSGRTHSYNEQFF. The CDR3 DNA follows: TGTGCCACCAGTGATTTGGGGACTAGCGGGAGGACGCATTCCTACAATGAGCAGTTCTTC.